This TCR beta chain originates from a study of response to subunit inactivated influenza vaccine. TCRdb re-derived calls from the RT-PCR reads in MiXCR, one entry per CDR3 protein. Of fewer than 700,000 distinct CDR3 sequences in the sample, about an eighth are singletons; the top ten hold about an eighth. Study observations and caveats: Authors suggested seasonal influenza vaccinations each recruit few new T cells.

This clonotype was detected only a few times. The antigen remains undetermined. CDR1 and CDR2 (germline): SGDLS, YYNGEE. Trimming removed 5 bases at V and 2 bases at J, with 13 bases between. This CDR3 is 14 amino acids long. This TCR was sampled from a man aged 45-60 years who received an inactivated influenza vaccine. The source material was PBMCs from blood, sampled around seven weeks after vaccination. This chain links TRBV9 with TRBJ1-1, with D possibly matching TRBD1 (6 bases). The CDR3 DNA reads TGTGCCAGCAGAAAGTTAGGGGGAAACACTGAAGCTTTCTTT. Protein product: CASRKLGGNTEAFF.